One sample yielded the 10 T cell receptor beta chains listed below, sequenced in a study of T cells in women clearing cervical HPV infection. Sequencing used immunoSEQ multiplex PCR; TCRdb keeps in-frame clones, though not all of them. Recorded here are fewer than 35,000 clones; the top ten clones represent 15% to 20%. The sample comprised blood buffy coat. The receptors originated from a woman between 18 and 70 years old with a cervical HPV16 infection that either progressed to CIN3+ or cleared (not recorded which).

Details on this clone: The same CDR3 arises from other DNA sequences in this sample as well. Partial CDR3 DNA: TGTGCCAGCTCCCCCCCTTCTAGCGGGGGAGGGAATGAC. It yields the protein CASSPPSSGGGND. The full CDR3 is CASSPPSSGGGNDYTF. This rearrangement joins TRBV18 to TRBJ1-2; weak D call: TRBD1 (5 bases). Coverage ceases 3 residues before the CDR3 finishes, and the germline J gene fills in the end. Looked up from germline, CDR1 is KGHSH and CDR2 is LQKENI. The CDR3 runs to 16 residues.

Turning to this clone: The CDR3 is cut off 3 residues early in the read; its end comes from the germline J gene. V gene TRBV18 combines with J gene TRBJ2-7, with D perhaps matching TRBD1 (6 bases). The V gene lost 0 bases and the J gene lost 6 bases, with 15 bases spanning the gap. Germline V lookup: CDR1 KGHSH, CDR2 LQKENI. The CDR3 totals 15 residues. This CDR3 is CASSPPSREGGEQYF. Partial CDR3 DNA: TGTGCCAGCTCACCACCGAGTCGGGAAGGGGGCGAG. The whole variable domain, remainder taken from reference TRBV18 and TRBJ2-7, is NAGVMQNPRHLVRRRGQEARLRCSPMKGHSHVYWYRQLPEEGLKFMVYLQKENIIDESGMPKERFSAEFPKEGPSILRIQQVVRGDSAAYFCASSPPSREGGEQYFGPGTRLTVT.

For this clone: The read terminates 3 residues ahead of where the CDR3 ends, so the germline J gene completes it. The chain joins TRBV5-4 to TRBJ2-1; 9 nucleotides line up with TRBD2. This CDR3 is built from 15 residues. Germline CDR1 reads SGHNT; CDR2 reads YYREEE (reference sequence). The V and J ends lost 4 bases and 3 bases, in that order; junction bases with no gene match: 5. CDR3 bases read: TGTGCCAGCAGCATCGGGACTAGCAACTACAATGAG. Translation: CASSIGTSNYNE. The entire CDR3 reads CASSIGTSNYNEQFF.

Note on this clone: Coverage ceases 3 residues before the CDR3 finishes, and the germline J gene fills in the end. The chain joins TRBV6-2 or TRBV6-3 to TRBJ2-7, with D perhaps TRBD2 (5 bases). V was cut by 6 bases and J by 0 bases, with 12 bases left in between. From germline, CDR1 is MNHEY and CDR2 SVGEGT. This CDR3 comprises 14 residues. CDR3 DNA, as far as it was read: TGTGCCAGCAGACCGCCGGGGAGCTCCTACGAG. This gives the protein CASRPPGSSYE. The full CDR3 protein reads CASRPPGSSYEQYF.

CDR3 sequence reads: CASSPVRLAREQYF. The CDR3 bases that were read are TGTGCCAGCAGCCCAGTGCGACTAGCCCGCGAG. The chain recombines TRBV7-2 with TRBJ2-7, with TRBD2 identical over 7 bases. The sequence runs out 3 residues before the end of the CDR3; the remainder is reconstructed from the germline J gene. Germline assignment: CDR1 SGHTA and CDR2 FQGNSA. J gave up 6 bases and V 5 bases, and 10 bases lay outside the gene matches. There are 14 residues in the CDR3.

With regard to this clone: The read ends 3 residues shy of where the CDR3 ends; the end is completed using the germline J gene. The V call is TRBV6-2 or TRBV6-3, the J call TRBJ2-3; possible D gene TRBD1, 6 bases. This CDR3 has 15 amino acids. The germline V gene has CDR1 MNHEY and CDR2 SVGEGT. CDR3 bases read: TGTGCCAGCAGTACTTACAGGGTGGACAATCAGCCG. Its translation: CASSTYRVDNQP. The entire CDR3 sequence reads CASSTYRVDNQPQYF.

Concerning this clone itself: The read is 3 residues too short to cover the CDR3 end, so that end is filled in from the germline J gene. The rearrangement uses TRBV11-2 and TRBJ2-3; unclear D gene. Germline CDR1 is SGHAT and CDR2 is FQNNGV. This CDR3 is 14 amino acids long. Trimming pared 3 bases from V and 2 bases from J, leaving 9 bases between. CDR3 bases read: TGTGCCAGCAGCTTCTATACCGACACAGATACG. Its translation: CASSFYTDTDT. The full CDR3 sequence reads CASSFYTDTDTQYF. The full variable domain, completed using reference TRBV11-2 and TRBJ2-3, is EAGVAQSPRYKIIEKRQSVAFWCNPISGHATLYWYQQILGQGPKLLIQFQNNGVVDDSQLPKDRFSAERLKGVDSTLKIQPAKLEDSAVYLCASSFYTDTDTQYFGPGTRLTVL.

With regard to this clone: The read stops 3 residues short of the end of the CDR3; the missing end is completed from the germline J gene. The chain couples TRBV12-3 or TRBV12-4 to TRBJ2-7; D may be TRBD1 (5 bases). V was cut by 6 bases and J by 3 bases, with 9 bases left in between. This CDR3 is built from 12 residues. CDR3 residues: CASSPGHYEQYF. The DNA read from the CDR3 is TGTGCCAGCAGCCCCGGACACTACGAG.

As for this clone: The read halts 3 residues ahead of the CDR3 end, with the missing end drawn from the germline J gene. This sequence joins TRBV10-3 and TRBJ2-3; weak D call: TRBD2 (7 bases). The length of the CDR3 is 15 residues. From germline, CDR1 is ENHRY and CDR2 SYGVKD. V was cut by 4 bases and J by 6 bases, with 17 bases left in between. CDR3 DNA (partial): TGTGCCATCAGTGCCCTCGGAGGGAGGGGGGATACG. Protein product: CAISALGGRGDT. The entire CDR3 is CAISALGGRGDTQYF.

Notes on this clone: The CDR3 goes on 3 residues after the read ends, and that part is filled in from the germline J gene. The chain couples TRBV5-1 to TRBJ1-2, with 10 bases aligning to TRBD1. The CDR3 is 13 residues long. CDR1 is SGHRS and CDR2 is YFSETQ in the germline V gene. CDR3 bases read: TGCGCCAGCAGCTTCGGGACAGGGGAAGAC. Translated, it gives CASSFGTGED. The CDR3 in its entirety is CASSFGTGEDYTF.